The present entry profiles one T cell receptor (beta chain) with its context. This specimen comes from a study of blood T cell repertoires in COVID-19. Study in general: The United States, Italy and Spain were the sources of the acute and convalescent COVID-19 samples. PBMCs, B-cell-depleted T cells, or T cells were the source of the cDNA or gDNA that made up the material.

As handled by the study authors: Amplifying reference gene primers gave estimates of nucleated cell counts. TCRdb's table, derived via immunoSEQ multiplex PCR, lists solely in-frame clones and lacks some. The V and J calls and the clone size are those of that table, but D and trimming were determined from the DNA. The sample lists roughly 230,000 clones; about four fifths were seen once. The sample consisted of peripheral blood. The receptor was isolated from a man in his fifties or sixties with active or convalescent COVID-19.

CDR3 residues: CASSVGWDIYGYTF. The DNA of the CDR3 is TGTGCCAGCAGCGTAGGATGGGACATCTATGGCTACACCTTC. The rearrangement joins TRBV9 to TRBJ1-2; D is possibly TRBD1 (6 bases). V was clipped by 0 bases and J by 4 bases, with 10 bases between them. This CDR3 contains 14 residues. Germline V gene lookup returns CDR1 SGDLS and CDR2 YYNGEE.